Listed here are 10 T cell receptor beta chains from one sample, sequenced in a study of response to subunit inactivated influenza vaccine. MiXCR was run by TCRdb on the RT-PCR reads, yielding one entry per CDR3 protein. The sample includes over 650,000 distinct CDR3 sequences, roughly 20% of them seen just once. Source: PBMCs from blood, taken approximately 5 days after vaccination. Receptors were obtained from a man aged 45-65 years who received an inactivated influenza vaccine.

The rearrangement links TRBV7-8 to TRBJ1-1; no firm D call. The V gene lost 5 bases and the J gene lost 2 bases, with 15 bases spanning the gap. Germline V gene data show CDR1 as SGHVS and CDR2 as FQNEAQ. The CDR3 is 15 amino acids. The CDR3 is CASSPISGFNTEAFF. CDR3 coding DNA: TGTGCCAGCAGCCCCATAAGTGGGTTTAACACTGAAGCTTTCTTT.

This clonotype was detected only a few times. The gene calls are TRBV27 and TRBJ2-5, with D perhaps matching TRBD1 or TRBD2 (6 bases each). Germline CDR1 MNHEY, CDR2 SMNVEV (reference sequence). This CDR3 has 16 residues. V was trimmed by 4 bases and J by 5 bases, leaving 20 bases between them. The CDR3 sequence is CASSSGVLGAGETQYF. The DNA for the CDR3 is TGTGCCAGCAGTTCGGGGGTTTTGGGGGCGGGTGAGACCCAGTACTTC.

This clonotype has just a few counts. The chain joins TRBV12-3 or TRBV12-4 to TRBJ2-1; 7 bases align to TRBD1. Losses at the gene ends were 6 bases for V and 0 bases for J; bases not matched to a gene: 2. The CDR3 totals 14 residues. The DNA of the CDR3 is TGTGCCAGCAGGGGGGACAGCTCCTACAATGAGCAGTTCTTC. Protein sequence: CASRGDSSYNEQFF.

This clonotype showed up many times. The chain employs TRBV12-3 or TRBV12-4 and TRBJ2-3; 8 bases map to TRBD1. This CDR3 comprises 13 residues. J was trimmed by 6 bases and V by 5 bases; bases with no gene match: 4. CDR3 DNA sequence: TGTGCCAGCAGTGAGACAGGGGTGGATACGCAGTATTTT. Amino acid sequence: CASSETGVDTQYF.

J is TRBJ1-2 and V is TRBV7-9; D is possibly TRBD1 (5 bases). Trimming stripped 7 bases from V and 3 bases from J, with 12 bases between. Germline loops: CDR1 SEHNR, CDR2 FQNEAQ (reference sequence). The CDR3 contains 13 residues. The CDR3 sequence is CASTNRTHYGYTF. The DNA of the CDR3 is TGTGCCAGCACCAACCGGACACACTATGGCTACACCTTC.

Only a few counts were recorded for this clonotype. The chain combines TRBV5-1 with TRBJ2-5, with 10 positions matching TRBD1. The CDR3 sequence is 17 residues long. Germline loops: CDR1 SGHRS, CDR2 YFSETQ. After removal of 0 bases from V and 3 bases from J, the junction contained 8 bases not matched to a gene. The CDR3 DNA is TGCGCCAGCAGCTTGGTGGCTCCGGACAGGGGGAAAGAGACCCAGTACTTC. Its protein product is CASSLVAPDRGKETQYF.

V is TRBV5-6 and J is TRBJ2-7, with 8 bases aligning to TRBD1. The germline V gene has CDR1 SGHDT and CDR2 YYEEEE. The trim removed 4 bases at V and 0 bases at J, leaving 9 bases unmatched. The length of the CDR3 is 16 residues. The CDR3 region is CASSTTGGRSSYEQYF. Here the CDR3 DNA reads TGTGCCAGCAGCACTACAGGGGGTAGGAGCTCCTACGAGCAGTACTTC.

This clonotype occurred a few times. The chain's CDR3 is CATSRDLREKYNEQFF. For the CDR3, the DNA is TGTGCCACCAGCAGAGATCTGCGGGAGAAATACAATGAGCAGTTCTTC. The chain is built from TRBV15 and TRBJ2-1; 7 nucleotides agree with TRBD2. V lost 0 bases to trimming and J lost 4 bases; unmatched junction nucleotides: 6. CDR3 size: 16 residues. CDR1 and CDR2 from the germline V gene are LNHNV and YYDKDF (reference sequence).

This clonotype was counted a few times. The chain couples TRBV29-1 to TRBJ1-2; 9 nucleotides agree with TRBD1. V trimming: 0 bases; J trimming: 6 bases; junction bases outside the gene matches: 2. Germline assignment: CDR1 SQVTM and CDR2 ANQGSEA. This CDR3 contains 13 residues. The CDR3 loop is CSVEDGTGNGYTF. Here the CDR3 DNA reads TGCAGCGTTGAAGATGGGACAGGGAATGGCTACACCTTC.

CDR3 DNA: TGTGCCAGCAGCGTAGAGTCGGGACTAGCTGGGGACATTCAGTACTTC. This codes for CASSVESGLAGDIQYF. The chain has TRBV9 and TRBJ2-4, with TRBD2 matching over 9 bases. V was clipped by 0 bases and J by 8 bases; unmatched bases: 9. The CDR3 totals 16 residues. Germline assignment: CDR1 SGDLS and CDR2 YYNGEE.